This TCR beta chain stems from a study of cytomegalovirus exposure and HLA in healthy donors (dated 2017 in TCRdb). Regarding the study in general: According to an earlier analysis of a few hundred of the donors, 150 million to 200 million T cells yielded 117 million unique TCR beta sequences and 276 Gb of sequence data. Donor age, sex, ethnicity and CMV serostatus were compiled together with the repertoire data. The aim of the study was to test whether cataloging public T cell receptors could identify signatures of past pathogen exposure. Among 398 genotyped donors of the cohort, an average of approximately 240,000 unique TCR beta nucleotide sequences were sequenced per donor, around a sixth of them non-productive. Every discovery cohort repertoire had been produced on one sequencing platform. An earlier analysis of about 620 of the donors applied high-throughput TCR beta sequencing to assess whether each TCR beta V gene segment acted as functional or pseudogenic. Roughly 300 gigabases of sequencing data and approximately 85 million unique TCR sequences were included in an early release covering about 700 HLA-typed donors. Among the roughly 400 genotyped donors, more than 70% belonged to the genetic ancestry cluster associated with self-reported Caucasian donors. Several DR-DQ haplotypes were handled as single units for association and clustering because linkage in the cohort was strong. The number of typed donors differed by locus: about 629-640 for A, B, C, DRB1 and DQB1; 522 for DQA1; approximately 600 for DPA1; and around 470 for DPB1. Along with the approximately 620-subject first cohort, a separate validation cohort of over a hundred different subjects was used. To predict cytomegalovirus infection status, the study brought together high-throughput TCR immunosequencing, statistical association of individual TCRs with disease status, and machine learning. A later analysis re-analyzed previously published TCR beta repertoires from approximately 700 donors and added high-resolution HLA genotyping to study TCR occurrence patterns. A later genetic analysis took genome-wide SNP genotypes for about three fifths of the 666 donors and used that subset as a discovery cohort. The later analysis used no new phenotypic data to find candidate immune exposures, relying instead on TCR beta sequences and their occurrence across donors. The study profiled the T cell repertoires of 500 to 800 subjects by immunosequencing and related them to cytomegalovirus serostatus. HLA typing covered class I and class II loci at four-digit resolution.

Overall study results and their limits: Roughly uniform sequencing depth across donors was assumed in presence/absence analyses, although this assumption may not hold. Strong co-occurrence of HLA alleles, especially DR and DQ, made assigning TCR associations to individual alleles difficult. A total of 150 to 200 TCR beta chains were listed by the study as associated with cytomegalovirus. Specific HLA alleles were associated with 15,000 to 20,000 TCR beta sequences at a false discovery rate of 0.05 in a later analysis. HLA typing was unavailable for some donors at each locus, so association tests used only the typed subset. A later genetic analysis associated a missense DCLRE1C variant with V-gene and J-gene trimming of TCR beta chains, and an independent cohort replicated the association. The only immune exposure information available for the cohort was CMV serostatus. While some public TCRs were present in many individuals, most TCR sequences turned up only very rarely across donors. Roughly 15 rarely observed V segments, including chromosome 9 orphons, were excluded from the earlier analysis of about 610 of the donors because counts were too low. In a later analysis, the rate of TCR association differed among HLA loci, with DRB1 alleles having the most associated TCRs and HLA-C alleles having the fewest. The classifier was reported to diagnose cytomegalovirus status with high specificity and sensitivity in both the original and validation cohorts. This cohort had only TCR beta chains sequenced, and the lack of alpha or paired-chain data limited which features could be detected. A later analysis found that HLA-associated TCR beta chains were more clonally expanded and had lower generation probabilities than equally common non-associated chains. A later analysis found that most CMV-associated TCR beta chains appeared HLA-restricted, with HLA associations seemingly driven largely by CMV exposure. Correlated functional status among segregating V segments might reflect linkage disequilibrium, but an unknown experimental factor could not be ruled out. According to the authors, the approach could potentially be generalized to other disease states and immunological phenotypes. A further reported finding was that TCR beta sequences accurately predicted the HLA-A and HLA-B alleles for most subjects in the first cohort. A few of the identified cytomegalovirus-associated TCR beta chains were confirmed in vitro to be specific for cytomegalovirus antigens. In an earlier analysis of fewer than 700 of the donors, most TCR beta V segments appeared in productive rearrangements about 87% or about 30% of the time, broadly matching IMGT annotations. Some IMGT-functional V segments, including TRBV6-2 and TRBV6-3, could not be distinguished by the 87-base-pair reads and were therefore excluded. In a later analysis, several top co-occurrence clusters were reported to appear linked to parvovirus B19, influenza, CMV and Epstein-Barr virus. According to a later genetic analysis, donors in an Asian-associated ancestry cluster had fewer N-insertions in productive TCRs than the approximately 700-donor mean. A cluster of highly shared sequence variants was judged likely to be a technical artifact of the sequencing pipeline.

In total, 600 or so healthy bone marrow donors made up the cohort. Cohort members were all nominally healthy when sampled, although unrecorded immune exposures were likely present. The donor tested CMV seropositive and was one of the 289 seropositive cohort members. Each donor provided a peripheral blood sample, and peripheral blood mononuclear cells were used for TCR beta sequencing. Genomic DNA extraction from the blood cell samples was performed with the Qiagen DNeasy Blood Extraction Kit. Library preparation employed the immunoSEQ multiplex PCR assay. A mixture of 60 forward primers for TCR Vbeta segments and 13 reverse primers for TCR Jbeta segments was used in the multiplex PCR. The CDR3 region of rearranged TCR beta genes was amplified from genomic DNA with a multiplex PCR assay. On the Illumina HiSeq System, the amplified TCR beta libraries were sequenced as 87-base-pair reads. The study's own analysis went as follows. In a later analysis, around 80 million unique TCR beta chains were counted across the 500 to 850 repertoires, and roughly 11 million of these chains were shared by at least two donors. Raw reads were error-corrected and collapsed into unique sequences with a nearest-neighbor algorithm that merged closely related sequences to remove PCR and sequencing errors. Alignment of CDR3 sequences to IMGT reference sequences was used to assign V, D and J gene segments. Each retained sequence needed at least a six-nucleotide match to both a V gene segment and a J gene segment. A rearrangement counted as productive if the CDR3 had no stop codons and remained in frame with V and J, and every other rearrangement counted as non-productive. Following IMGT convention, CDR3 was defined as the stretch from the second conserved V-encoded cysteine up to the conserved J-encoded phenylalanine. In an earlier analysis of around 570 of the donors, sequences lacking an unambiguous match to a single V gene segment were excluded. In an earlier analysis of approximately 500 of the donors, a V segment was called functional when productive rearrangements were above 56.7%, and segregating when the standard deviation between donors exceeded 5%. A statistical classification framework was built to diagnose cytomegalovirus status from the catalog of TCR beta chain sequences. In a later analysis, TCR nucleotide sequences were compared against IMGT/GENE-DB human TR gene sequences so that V and J genes could be assigned. The TCRdist pipeline was used in a later analysis to assign CDR3 sequences and most-parsimonious VDJ recombination scenarios. In a later analysis, each TCR beta chain was defined by its CDR3 amino acid sequence together with its V-gene family, and reads without a unique V-gene family were excluded. A later analysis removed 592 highly shared, low-generation-probability nucleotide sequences to deal with suspected cross-contamination and a sequencing artifact. For each public chain, a later analysis derived a clonal expansion index from normalized ranks of inferred template counts within each repertoire. In a later analysis, generation probabilities were computed with a VDJ recombination model fitted to out-of-frame rearrangements, and the resulting probabilities were checked against IGoR. In a later analysis, hypergeometric tests were used to score TCR-TCR, TCR-HLA and TCR-CMV co-occurrence, with a repertoire-size bias correction applied to TCR pairs. In a later analysis, false discovery rates were estimated by permuting HLA or CMV assignments 20 times. In a later analysis, co-occurring TCRs were grouped with DBSCAN, and TCRdist sequence similarity was added when clustering was performed within HLA-allele-positive subsets. Repertoires with fewer than 30,000 or more than 120,000 public chains, plus five repertoires with anomalous nucleotide sharing, were excluded from co-occurrence clustering. Imported from immuneACCESS, the table was reduced by TCRdb to in-frame sequences with V and J called. These copies leave out some clones; in studies compared against another copy, an unresolved V gene accounts for under half, and the cause of the remainder is not known. The D gene and trimming were derived from the DNA, and the V and J assignments and clone size from that table. The sample yields 100,000 to 150,000 clones; over 9.5% were counted once. Roughly 4.2% of the sample is held by the ten biggest clonotypes.

The CDR3, from cysteine to phenylalanine, totals 13 residues. Kept here is only the CDR3 DNA, which spans 39 bases and is read in frame from base 1. Trimming accounts for 6 bases at V and 6 bases at J, while the number of junction bases matched to no gene is 2. For CDR1 and CDR2, the germline V gene lists MNHNS and SASEGT. With respect to this clone: There is no known antigen for this receptor. No much larger clone exists at a distance of one base, and base qualities are not known.

Sequencing was done on a sample of PBMCs. The origin of this receptor is a woman in her late teens or twenties in good health and CMV-seropositive. The V gene is TRBV6-1 and the J gene is TRBJ1-5; TRBD1 lines up with 10 middle nucleotides. The bases are TGTGCCAGCAGGACAGGGGGCATTCAGCCCCAGCATTTT. Its coded protein is CASRTGGIQPQHF.